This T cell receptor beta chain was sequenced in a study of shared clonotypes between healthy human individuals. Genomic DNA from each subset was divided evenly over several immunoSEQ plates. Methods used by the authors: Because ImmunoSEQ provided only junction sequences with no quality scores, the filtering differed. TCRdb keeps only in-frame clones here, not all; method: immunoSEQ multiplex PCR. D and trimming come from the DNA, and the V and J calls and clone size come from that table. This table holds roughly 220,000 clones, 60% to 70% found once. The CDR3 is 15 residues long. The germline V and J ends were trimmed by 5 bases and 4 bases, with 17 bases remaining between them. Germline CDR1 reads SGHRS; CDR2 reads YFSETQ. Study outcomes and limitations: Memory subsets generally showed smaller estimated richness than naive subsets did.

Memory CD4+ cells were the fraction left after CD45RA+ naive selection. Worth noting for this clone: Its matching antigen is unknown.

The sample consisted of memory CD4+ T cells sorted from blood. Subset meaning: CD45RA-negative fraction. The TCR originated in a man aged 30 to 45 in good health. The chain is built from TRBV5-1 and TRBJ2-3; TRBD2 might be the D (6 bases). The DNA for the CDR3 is TGCGCCAGCAGTTTACCCAAGGGCGGGGCAGATACGCAGTATTTT. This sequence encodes CASSLPKGGADTQYF.